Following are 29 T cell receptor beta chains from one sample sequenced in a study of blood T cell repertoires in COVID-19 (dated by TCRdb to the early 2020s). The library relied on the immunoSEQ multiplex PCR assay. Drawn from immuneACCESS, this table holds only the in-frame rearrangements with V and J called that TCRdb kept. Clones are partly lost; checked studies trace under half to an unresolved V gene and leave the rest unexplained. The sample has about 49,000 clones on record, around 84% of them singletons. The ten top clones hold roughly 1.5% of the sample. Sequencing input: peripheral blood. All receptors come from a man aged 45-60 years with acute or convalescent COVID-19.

The CDR3 DNA is TGTGCCAGTAGTAAGCAGGTCAACTATGGCTACACCTTC. Its translation: CASSKQVNYGYTF. V gene TRBV19 combines with J gene TRBJ1-2, with D hard to call. Germline lookup yields CDR1 LNHDA and CDR2 SQIVND (reference sequence). The CDR3 is 13 amino acids. V gave up 4 bases and J gave up 2 bases, with 8 bases separating them.

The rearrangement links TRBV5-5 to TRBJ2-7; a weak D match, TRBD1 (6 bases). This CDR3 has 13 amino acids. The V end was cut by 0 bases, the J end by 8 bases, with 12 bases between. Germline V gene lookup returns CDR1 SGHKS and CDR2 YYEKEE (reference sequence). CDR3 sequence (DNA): TGTGCCAGCAGCTTGGACAGGGCCAAAAAGCAGTACTTC. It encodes CASSLDRAKKQYF.

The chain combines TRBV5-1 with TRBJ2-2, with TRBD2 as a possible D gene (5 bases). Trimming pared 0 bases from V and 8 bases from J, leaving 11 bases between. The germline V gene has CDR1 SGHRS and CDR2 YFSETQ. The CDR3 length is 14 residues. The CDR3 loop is CASSLVLDSGELFF. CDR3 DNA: TGCGCCAGCAGCTTGGTACTAGATTCAGGGGAGCTGTTTTTT.

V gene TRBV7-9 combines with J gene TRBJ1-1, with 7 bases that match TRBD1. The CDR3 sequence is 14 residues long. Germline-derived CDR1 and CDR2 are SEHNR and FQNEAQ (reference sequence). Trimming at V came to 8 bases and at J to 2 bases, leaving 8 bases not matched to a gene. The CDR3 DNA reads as TGTGCCAGCGGCTGGACAGGCGCTAACACTGAAGCTTTCTTT. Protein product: CASGWTGANTEAFF.

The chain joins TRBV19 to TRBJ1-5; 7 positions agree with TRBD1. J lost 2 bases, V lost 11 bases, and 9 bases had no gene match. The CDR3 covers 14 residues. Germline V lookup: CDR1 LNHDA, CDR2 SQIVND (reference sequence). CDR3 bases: TGTGCCGCAAGAGGGGGCGGGGGCAATCAGCCCCAGCATTTT. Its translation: CAARGGGGNQPQHF. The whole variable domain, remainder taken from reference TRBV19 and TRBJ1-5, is DGGITQSPKYLFRKEGQNVTLSCEQNLNHDAMYWYRQDPGQGLRLIYYSQIVNDFQKGDIAEGYSVSREKKESFPLTVTSAQKNPTAFYLCAARGGGGNQPQHFGDGTRLSIL.

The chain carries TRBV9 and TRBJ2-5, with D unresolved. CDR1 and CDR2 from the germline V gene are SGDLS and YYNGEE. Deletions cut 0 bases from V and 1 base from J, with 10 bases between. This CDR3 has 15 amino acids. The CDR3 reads CASSVDGQPQETQYF. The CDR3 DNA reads TGTGCCAGCAGCGTAGATGGGCAGCCCCAAGAGACCCAGTACTTC.

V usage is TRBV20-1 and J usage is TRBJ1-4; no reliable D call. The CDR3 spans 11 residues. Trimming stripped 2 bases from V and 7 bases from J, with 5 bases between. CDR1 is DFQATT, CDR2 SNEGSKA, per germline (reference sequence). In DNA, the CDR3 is TGCAGTGCTAGATACATTGAAAAACTGTTTTTT. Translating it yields CSARYIEKLFF.

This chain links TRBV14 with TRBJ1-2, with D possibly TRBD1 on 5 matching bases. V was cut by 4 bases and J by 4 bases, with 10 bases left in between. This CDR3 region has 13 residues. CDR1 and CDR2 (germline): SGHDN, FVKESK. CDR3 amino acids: CASSPFRGYGYTF. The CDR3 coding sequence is TGTGCCAGCAGCCCTTTTAGGGGCTATGGCTACACCTTC. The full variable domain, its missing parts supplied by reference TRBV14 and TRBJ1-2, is EAGVTQFPSHSVIEKGQTVTLRCDPISGHDNLYWYRRVMGKEIKFLLHFVKESKQDESGMPNNRFLAERTGGTYSTLKVQPAELEDSGVYFCASSPFRGYGYTFGSGTRLTVV.

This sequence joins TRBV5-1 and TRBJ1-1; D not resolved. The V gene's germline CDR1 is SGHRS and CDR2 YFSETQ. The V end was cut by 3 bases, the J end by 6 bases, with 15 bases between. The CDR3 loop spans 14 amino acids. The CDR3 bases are TGCGCCAGCAGCTCCAAACCGGGAGTCGCTGAAGCTTTCTTT. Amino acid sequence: CASSSKPGVAEAFF.

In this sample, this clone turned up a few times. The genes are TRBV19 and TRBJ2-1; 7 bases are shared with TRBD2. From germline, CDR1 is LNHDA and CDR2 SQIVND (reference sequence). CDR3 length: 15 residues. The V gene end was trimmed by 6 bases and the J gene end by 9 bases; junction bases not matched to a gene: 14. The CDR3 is CASSGGTDRGGEQFF. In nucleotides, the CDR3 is TGTGCCAGTAGCGGGGGGACGGACCGTGGAGGTGAGCAGTTCTTC.

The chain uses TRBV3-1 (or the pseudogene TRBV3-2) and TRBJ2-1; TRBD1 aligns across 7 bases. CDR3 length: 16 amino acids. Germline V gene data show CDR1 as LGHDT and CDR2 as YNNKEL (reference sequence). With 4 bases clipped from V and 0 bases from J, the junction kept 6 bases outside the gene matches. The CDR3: CASSLGDSGSYNEQFF. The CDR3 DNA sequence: TGTGCCAGCAGCCTCGGGGACAGCGGCTCCTACAATGAGCAGTTCTTC.

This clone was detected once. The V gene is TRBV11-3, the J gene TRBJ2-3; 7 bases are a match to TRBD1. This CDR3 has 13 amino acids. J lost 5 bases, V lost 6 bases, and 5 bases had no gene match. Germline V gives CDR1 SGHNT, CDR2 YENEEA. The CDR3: CASSWGQQDTQYF. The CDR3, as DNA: TGTGCCAGCAGTTGGGGACAGCAAGATACGCAGTATTTT.

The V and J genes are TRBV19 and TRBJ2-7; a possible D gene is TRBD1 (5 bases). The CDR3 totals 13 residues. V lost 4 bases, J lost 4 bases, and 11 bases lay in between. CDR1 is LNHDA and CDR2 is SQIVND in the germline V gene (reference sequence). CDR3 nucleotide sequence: TGTGCCAGTAGTAGCCTTCAGGGATACGAGCAGTACTTC. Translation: CASSSLQGYEQYF.

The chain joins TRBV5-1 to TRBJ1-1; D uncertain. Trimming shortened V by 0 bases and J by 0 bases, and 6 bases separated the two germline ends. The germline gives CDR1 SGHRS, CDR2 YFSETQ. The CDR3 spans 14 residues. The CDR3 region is CASSLGRLNTEAFF. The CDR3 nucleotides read TGCGCCAGCAGCTTGGGGCGGCTGAACACTGAAGCTTTCTTT. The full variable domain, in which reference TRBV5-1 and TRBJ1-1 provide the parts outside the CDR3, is KAGVTQTPRYLIKTRGQQVTLSCSPISGHRSVSWYQQTPGQGLQFLFEYFSETQRNKGNFPGRFSGRQFSNSRSEMNVSTLELGDSALYLCASSLGRLNTEAFFGQGTRLTVV.

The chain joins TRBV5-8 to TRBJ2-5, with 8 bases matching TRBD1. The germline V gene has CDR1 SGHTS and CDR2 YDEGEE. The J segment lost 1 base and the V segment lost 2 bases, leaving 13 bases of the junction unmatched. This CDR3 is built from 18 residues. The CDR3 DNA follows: TGTGCCAGCAGCTTTTACGCCGGGACAGGCCCCCGCCAAGAGACCCAGTACTTC. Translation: CASSFYAGTGPRQETQYF.

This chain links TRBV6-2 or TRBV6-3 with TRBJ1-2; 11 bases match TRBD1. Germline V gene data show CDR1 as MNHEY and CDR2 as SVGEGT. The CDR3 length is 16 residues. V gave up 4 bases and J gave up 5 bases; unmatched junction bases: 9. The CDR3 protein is CASSSGTGGFLYGYTF. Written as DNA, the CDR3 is TGTGCCAGCAGTTCCGGGACAGGGGGTTTCTTATATGGCTACACCTTC.

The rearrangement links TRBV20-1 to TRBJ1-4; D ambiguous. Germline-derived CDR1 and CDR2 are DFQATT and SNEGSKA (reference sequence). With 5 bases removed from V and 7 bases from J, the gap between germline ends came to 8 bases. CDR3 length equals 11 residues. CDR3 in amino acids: CSAHNGEKLFF. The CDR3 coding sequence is TGCAGTGCTCACAATGGTGAAAAACTGTTTTTT.

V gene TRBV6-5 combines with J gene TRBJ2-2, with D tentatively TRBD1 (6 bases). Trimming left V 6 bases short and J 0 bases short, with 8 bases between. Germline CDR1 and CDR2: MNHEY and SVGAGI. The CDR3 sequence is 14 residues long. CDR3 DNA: TGTGCCAGCAGGGACAGACCGAACACCGGGGAGCTGTTTTTT. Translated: CASRDRPNTGELFF.

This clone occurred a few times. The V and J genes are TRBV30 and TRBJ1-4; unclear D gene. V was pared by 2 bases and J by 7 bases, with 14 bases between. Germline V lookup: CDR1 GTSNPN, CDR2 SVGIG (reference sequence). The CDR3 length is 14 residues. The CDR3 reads CAWSPSSRGEKLFF. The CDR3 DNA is TGTGCCTGGAGTCCGTCATCCCGGGGTGAAAAACTGTTTTTT.

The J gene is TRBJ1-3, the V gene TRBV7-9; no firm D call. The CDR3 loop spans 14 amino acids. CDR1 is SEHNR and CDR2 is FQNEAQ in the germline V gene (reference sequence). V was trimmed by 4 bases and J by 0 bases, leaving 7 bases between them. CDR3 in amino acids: CASSSRLSGNTIYF. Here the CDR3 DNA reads TGTGCCAGCAGCTCACGACTCTCTGGAAACACCATATATTTT.

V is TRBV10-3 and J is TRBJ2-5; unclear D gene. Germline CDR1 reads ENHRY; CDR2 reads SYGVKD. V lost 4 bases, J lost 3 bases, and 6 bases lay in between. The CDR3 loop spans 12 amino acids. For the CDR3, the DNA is TGTGCCATCAGTGCCAACAAAGAGACCCAGTACTTC. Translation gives CAISANKETQYF.

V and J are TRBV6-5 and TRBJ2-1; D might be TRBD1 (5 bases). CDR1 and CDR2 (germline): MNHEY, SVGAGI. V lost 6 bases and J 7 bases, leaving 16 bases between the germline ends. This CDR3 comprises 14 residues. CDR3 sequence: CASRAGYSVNEQFF. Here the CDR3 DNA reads TGTGCCAGCAGGGCAGGGTACTCAGTAAATGAGCAGTTCTTC.

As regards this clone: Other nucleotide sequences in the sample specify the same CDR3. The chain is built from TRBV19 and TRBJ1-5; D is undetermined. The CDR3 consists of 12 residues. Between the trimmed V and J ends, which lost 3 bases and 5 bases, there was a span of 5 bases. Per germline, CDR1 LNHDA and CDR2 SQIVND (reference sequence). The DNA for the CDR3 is TGTGCCAGTAGTATCGGGGATCAGCCCCAGCATTTT. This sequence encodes CASSIGDQPQHF.

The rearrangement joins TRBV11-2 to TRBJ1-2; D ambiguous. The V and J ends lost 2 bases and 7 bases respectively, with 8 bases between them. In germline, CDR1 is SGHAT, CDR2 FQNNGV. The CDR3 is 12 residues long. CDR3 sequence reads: CASSLKHSGYTF. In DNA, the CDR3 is TGTGCCAGCAGCTTAAAGCACAGTGGCTACACCTTC.

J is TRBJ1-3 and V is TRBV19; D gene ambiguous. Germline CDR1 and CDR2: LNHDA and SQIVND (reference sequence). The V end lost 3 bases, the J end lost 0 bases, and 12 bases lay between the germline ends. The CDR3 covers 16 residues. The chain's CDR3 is CASSIMGTSSGNTIYF. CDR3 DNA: TGTGCCAGTAGTATTATGGGCACGAGCTCTGGAAACACCATATATTTT.

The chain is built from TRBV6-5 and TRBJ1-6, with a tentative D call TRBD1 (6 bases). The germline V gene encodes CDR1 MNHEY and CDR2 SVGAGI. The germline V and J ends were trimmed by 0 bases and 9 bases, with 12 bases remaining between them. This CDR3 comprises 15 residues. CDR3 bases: TGTGCCAGCAGTTACTCGAATAAGGGGGTTTCACCCCTCCACTTT. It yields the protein CASSYSNKGVSPLHF.

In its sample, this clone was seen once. CDR3 region: CASSPQRDDTDTQYF. The CDR3 DNA sequence: TGTGCCAGCTCACCCCAGCGGGACGACACAGATACGCAGTATTTT. The J gene is TRBJ2-3, the V gene TRBV18, with 7 bases aligning to TRBD2. Germline V gene sequence: CDR1 KGHSH, CDR2 LQKENI. There are 15 residues in the CDR3. With V trimmed by 3 bases and J by 2 bases, 5 bases remained unmatched.

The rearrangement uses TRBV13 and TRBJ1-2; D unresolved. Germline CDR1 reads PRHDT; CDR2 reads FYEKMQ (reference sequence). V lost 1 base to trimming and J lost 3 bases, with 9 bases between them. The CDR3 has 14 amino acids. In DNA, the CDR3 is TGTGCCAGCAGCTTAGCATCGACATACTATGGCTACACCTTC. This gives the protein CASSLASTYYGYTF.

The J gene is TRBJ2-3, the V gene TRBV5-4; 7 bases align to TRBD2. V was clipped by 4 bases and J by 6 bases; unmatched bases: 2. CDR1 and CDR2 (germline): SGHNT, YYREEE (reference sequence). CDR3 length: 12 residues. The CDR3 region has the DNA TGTGCCAGCAGCATACTAGCGGATACGCAGTATTTT. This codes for CASSILADTQYF.